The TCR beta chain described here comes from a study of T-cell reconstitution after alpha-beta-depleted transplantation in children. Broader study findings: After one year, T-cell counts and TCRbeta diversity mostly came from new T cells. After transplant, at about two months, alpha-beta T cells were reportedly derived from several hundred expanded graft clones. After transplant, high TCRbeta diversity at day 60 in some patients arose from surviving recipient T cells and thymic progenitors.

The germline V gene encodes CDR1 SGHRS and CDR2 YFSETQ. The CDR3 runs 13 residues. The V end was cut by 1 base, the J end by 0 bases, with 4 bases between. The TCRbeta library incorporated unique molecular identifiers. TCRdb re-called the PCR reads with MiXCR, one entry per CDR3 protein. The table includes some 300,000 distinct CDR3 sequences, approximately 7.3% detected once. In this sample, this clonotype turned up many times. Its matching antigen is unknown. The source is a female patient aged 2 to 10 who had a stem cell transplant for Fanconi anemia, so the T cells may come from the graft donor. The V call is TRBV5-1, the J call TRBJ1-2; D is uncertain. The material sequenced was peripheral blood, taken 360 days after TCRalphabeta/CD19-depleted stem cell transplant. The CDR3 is CASSLTANYGYTF. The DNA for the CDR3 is TGCGCCAGCAGCTTGACAGCTAACTATGGCTACACCTTC.